This T cell receptor (beta chain) comes out of a study of T cell responses to AZD1222 COVID-19 vaccine. Concerning this clone itself: Its antigen is still unknown.

Study conclusions and caveats: In the spike-specific TCR repertoire, nearly half reportedly target unmutated variant regions. Donors skewed white British and female; clonal diversity was possibly underestimated.

Germline CDR1 and CDR2: SGHDN and FVKESK. Trimming shortened V by 4 bases and J by 7 bases, and 6 bases separated the two germline ends. The CDR3 is 11 amino acids. Profiled with immunoSEQ multiplex PCR; TCRdb holds only in-frame clones, not every one. The sample shows around 110,000 clones, approximately 83% of them seen only once. The receptor was isolated from an adult in good health. Material: peripheral blood, obtained on day 0 of AZD1222 vaccination. This chain links TRBV14 with TRBJ2-3; no definite D call. CDR3 nucleotide sequence: TGTGCCAGCAGCCTTCGAAATACGCAGTATTTT. It is translated as CASSLRNTQYF. Based on the CDR3 plus reference TRBV14 and TRBJ2-3, the full variable domain is EAGVTQFPSHSVIEKGQTVTLRCDPISGHDNLYWYRRVMGKEIKFLLHFVKESKQDESGMPNNRFLAERTGGTYSTLKVQPAELEDSGVYFCASSLRNTQYFGPGTRLTVL.